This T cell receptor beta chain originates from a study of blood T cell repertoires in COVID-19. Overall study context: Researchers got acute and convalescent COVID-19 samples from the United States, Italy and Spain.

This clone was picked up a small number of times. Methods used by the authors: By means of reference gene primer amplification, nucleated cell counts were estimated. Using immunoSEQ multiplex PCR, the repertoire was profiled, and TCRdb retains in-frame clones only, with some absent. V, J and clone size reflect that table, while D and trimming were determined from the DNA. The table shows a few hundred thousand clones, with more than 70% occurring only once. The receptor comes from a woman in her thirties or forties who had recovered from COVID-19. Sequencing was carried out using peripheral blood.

This chain's CDR3 is CASSDRLADNEQFF. For the CDR3, the DNA is TGTGCCAGCAGCGACCGACTAGCGGACAATGAGCAGTTCTTC. The rearrangement links TRBV6-5 to TRBJ2-1; 9 bases line up with TRBD2. The CDR3 runs to 14 residues. CDR1 is MNHEY, CDR2 SVGAGI, per germline. With 6 bases clipped from V and 5 bases from J, the junction kept 5 bases outside the gene matches.